A selection of T cell receptor beta chains follows, all from one sample in a study of tissue T cells after allogeneic stem cell transplantation. TCRdb's table, derived via immunoSEQ multiplex PCR, lists solely in-frame clones and lacks some. The data contain 9,400 or so clones, roughly two thirds of them singletons. Sequencing was performed on tissue from the ileum, taken at autopsy. The receptors stem from a woman between 18 and 55 years old with breast cancer. The CDR3 runs from the conserved cysteine through the conserved F or W. D genes are given only for firm matches. Expanded clones get a size class; other rows say once, few or many, or leave the size out.

j_gene: TRBJ2-7; v_gene: TRBV28; len: 15; d_gene: TRBD2; abundance: -; CDR3aa: CASSPSGSLSYEQYF; CDR3nt: TGTGCCAGCAGCCCTAGCGGTTCTCTCTCCTACGAGCAGTACTTC
j_gene: TRBJ2-1; v_gene: TRBV10-3; len: 13; d_gene: -; abundance: -; CDR3aa: CAISESTRSEQFF; CDR3nt: TGTGCCATCAGTGAGTCGACCCGGAGTGAGCAGTTCTTC
j_gene: TRBJ2-2; v_gene: TRBV4-1; len: 16; d_gene: -; abundance: few; CDR3aa: CASSRMNTGNTGELFF; CDR3nt: TGCGCCAGCAGTCGAATGAACACAGGGAACACCGGGGAGCTGTTTTTT
j_gene: TRBJ2-2; v_gene: TRBV5-6; len: 16; d_gene: -; abundance: -; CDR3aa: CASRWWTQVGTGELFF; CDR3nt: TGTGCCAGCAGGTGGTGGACACAGGTCGGCACCGGGGAGCTGTTTTTT
j_gene: TRBJ1-1; v_gene: TRBV6-4; len: 13; d_gene: -; abundance: once; CDR3aa: CASSEEMNTEAFF; CDR3nt: TGTGCCAGCAGTGAAGAGATGAACACTGAAGCTTTCTTT
j_gene: TRBJ2-3; v_gene: TRBV7-9; len: 14; d_gene: -; abundance: -; CDR3aa: CASMSEGDTDTQYF; CDR3nt: TGTGCCAGCATGTCGGAGGGCGACACAGATACGCAGTATTTT
j_gene: TRBJ2-3; v_gene: TRBV28; len: 16; d_gene: -; abundance: few; CDR3aa: CASKDALRGSTDTQYF; CDR3nt: TGTGCCAGCAAAGACGCGCTACGGGGTAGCACAGATACGCAGTATTTT
j_gene: TRBJ2-2; v_gene: TRBV4-3; len: 15; d_gene: -; abundance: few; CDR3aa: CASSQDYPNTGELFF; CDR3nt: TGCGCCAGCAGCCAGGACTACCCGAACACCGGGGAGCTGTTTTTT
j_gene: TRBJ1-1; v_gene: TRBV19; len: 13; d_gene: -; abundance: -; CDR3aa: CASSNTLNTEAFF; CDR3nt: TGTGCCAGTAGTAACACCTTGAACACTGAAGCTTTCTTT
j_gene: TRBJ1-2; v_gene: TRBV30; len: 11; d_gene: -; abundance: -; CDR3aa: CTCSGPYGYTF; CDR3nt: TGTACGTGTTCGGGTCCCTATGGCTACACCTTC
j_gene: TRBJ2-5; v_gene: TRBV10-3; len: 13; d_gene: -; abundance: -; CDR3aa: CATLLEGGETQYF; CDR3nt: TGTGCCACCCTCTTGGAAGGGGGAGAGACCCAGTACTTC
j_gene: TRBJ2-2; v_gene: TRBV30; len: 15; d_gene: TRBD1; abundance: -; CDR3aa: CACTPGTGGTGELFF; CDR3nt: TGTGCCTGCACCCCCGGGACAGGGGGGACAGGGGAGCTGTTTTTT
j_gene: TRBJ1-5; v_gene: TRBV11-3; len: 17; d_gene: -; abundance: -; CDR3aa: CASSLGRDPYSNQPQHF; CDR3nt: TGTGCCAGCAGCTTAGGCCGGGACCCTTATAGCAATCAGCCCCAGCATTTT
j_gene: TRBJ1-5; v_gene: TRBV10-3; len: 15; d_gene: TRBD1; abundance: few; CDR3aa: CAISGGQGLNQPQHF; CDR3nt: TGTGCCATCAGTGGGGGACAGGGCCTAAATCAGCCCCAGCATTTT
j_gene: TRBJ2-7; v_gene: TRBV2; len: 11; d_gene: -; abundance: -; CDR3aa: CASRLTYEQYF; CDR3nt: TGTGCCAGCCGACTTACCTACGAGCAGTACTTC
j_gene: TRBJ1-5; v_gene: TRBV27; len: 15; d_gene: TRBD1; abundance: -; CDR3aa: CASSPGTGISQPQHF; CDR3nt: TGTGCCAGCAGTCCAGGGACAGGGATTAGTCAGCCCCAGCATTTT
j_gene: TRBJ1-6; v_gene: TRBV27; len: 15; d_gene: -; abundance: -; CDR3aa: CASMGSYDYNSPLHF; CDR3nt: TGTGCCAGCATGGGCAGCTACGACTATAATTCACCCCTCCACTTT
j_gene: TRBJ1-1; v_gene: TRBV27; len: 20; d_gene: TRBD1; abundance: -; CDR3aa: CASSFRAARQGRWLNTEAFF; CDR3nt: TGTGCCAGCAGTTTCCGGGCCGCTAGACAGGGTAGATGGCTGAACACTGAAGCTTTCTTT
j_gene: TRBJ2-1; v_gene: TRBV7-3; len: 13; d_gene: TRBD2; abundance: once; CDR3aa: CASSKTSPAEQFF; CDR3nt: TGTGCCAGCAGCAAGACTAGCCCGGCTGAGCAGTTCTTC
j_gene: TRBJ1-2; v_gene: TRBV5-4; len: 15; d_gene: TRBD1; abundance: once; CDR3aa: CASSLGQGAYYGYTF; CDR3nt: TGTGCCAGCAGCTTAGGACAGGGGGCTTACTATGGCTACACCTTC
j_gene: TRBJ2-3; v_gene: TRBV19; len: 14; d_gene: TRBD1; abundance: -; CDR3aa: CASTEQGGTDTQYF; CDR3nt: TGTGCCAGCACAGAACAGGGGGGAACAGATACGCAGTATTTT
j_gene: TRBJ2-5; v_gene: TRBV3-1/TRBV3-2; len: 14; d_gene: TRBD1; abundance: -; CDR3aa: CASSRQGAGETQYF; CDR3nt: TGTGCCAGCAGCCGACAGGGGGCAGGAGAGACCCAGTACTTC